This T cell receptor beta chain was identified in a study of blood T cell repertoires in COVID-19. Sequencing used immunoSEQ multiplex PCR; TCRdb keeps in-frame clones, though not all of them. Of 150,000 or so clones in the sample, around 83% are singletons; the top ten hold 10% to 15%. Trimming removed 4 bases from V and 0 bases from J; junction bases left unmatched: 7. The CDR3 is 16 residues long. The germline gives CDR1 LGHDT, CDR2 YNNKEL (reference sequence). Material: peripheral blood. V gene TRBV3-1 (or the pseudogene TRBV3-2) combines with J gene TRBJ1-1; 8 positions agree with TRBD1. This sequence was found in a man aged 65-85 years who had recovered from COVID-19. The CDR3 spells CASSRGQGRLNTEAFF. CDR3 nucleotide sequence: TGTGCCAGCAGCCGTGGACAGGGACGACTGAACACTGAAGCTTTCTTT.